This T cell receptor (beta chain) was retrieved from a study of Graves' ophthalmopathy and Graves' hyperthyroidism. Study-wide points: In predicting ophthalmopathy progression, the model reached roughly 69% sensitivity and roughly 74% specificity.

Trimming shortened V by 7 bases and J by 5 bases, and 12 bases separated the two germline ends. Germline CDR1 reads MDHEN; CDR2 reads SYDVKM. The CDR3 covers 13 residues. TCR beta CDR3 amplification used RNA transcripts. Investigators did first-round RT-PCR with HTBI primers, then second-round multiplex PCR. TCRdb reanalysed the multiplex PCR reads using MiXCR and keeps one entry per CDR3 protein. Among 200,000 to 250,000 distinct CDR3 sequences listed, less than 55% were seen once. In this sample, this clonotype turned up a few times. No antigen is known for it. The chain employs TRBV28 and TRBJ1-5, with D perhaps matching TRBD1 (5 bases). Input material: peripheral blood. This receptor was identified in an adult man with Graves' ophthalmopathy. The CDR3 loop reads CASIDSGYQPQHF. Written as DNA, the CDR3 is TGTGCCAGCATCGACTCAGGGTATCAGCCCCAGCATTTT.